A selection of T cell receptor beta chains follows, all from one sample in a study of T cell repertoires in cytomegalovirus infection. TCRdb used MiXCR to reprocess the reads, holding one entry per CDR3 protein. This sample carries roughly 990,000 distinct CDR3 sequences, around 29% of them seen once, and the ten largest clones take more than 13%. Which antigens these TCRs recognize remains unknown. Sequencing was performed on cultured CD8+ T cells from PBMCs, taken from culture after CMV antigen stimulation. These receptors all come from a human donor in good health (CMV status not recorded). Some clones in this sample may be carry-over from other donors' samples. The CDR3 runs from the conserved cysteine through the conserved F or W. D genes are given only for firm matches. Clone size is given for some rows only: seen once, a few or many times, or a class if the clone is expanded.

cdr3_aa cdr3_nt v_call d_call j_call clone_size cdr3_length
CASSTWDRAGNTIYF TGTGCCAGCAGTACTTGGGACAGGGCTGGAAACACCATATATTTT TRBV6-1 TRBD1 TRBJ1-3 many 15
CSAVGTSGGTDTQYF TGCAGTGCTGTAGGAACTAGCGGGGGCACAGATACGCAGTATTTT TRBV20-1 TRBD2 TRBJ2-3 . 15
CASSYSPNPGSTYNSPLHF TGTGCCAGCAGTTACTCGCCAAACCCTGGCAGCACTTATAATTCACCCCTCCACTTT TRBV6-5 . TRBJ1-6 few 19
CASSYSPGAGETQYF TGTGCCAGCAGTTACAGTCCCGGGGCCGGGGAGACCCAGTACTTC TRBV6-6 . TRBJ2-5 few 15
CASSLGTNYGYTF TGTGCCAGCAGCTTGGGCACAAACTATGGCTACACCTTC TRBV27 . TRBJ1-2 many 13
CASSHLREYTEAFF TGTGCCAGCAGTCACCTCAGGGAATACACTGAAGCTTTCTTT TRBV6-2/TRBV6-3 . TRBJ1-1 . 14
CSVDRTGYNEQFF TGCAGCGTTGATCGTACAGGATACAATGAGCAGTTCTTC TRBV29-1 . TRBJ2-1 few 13
CASSQVSTGELFF TGCGCCAGCAGCCAAGTCAGCACCGGGGAGCTGTTTTTT TRBV4-3 . TRBJ2-2 . 13
CASSRGTGSTDTQYF TGCGCCAGCAGCCGGGGCACTGGTTCCACAGATACGCAGTATTTT TRBV4-1 . TRBJ2-3 . 15
CASSFGKGYNEQFF TGTGCCAGCAGTTTTGGGAAAGGTTACAATGAGCAGTTCTTC TRBV12-3/TRBV12-4 . TRBJ2-1 many 14
CASSLQQRGNQETQYF TGTGCCAGCAGTTTACAGCAGCGGGGGAACCAAGAGACCCAGTACTTC TRBV6-5 TRBD2 TRBJ2-5 few 16
CASSQAPTRLADTQYF TGTGCCAGCAGCCAAGCCCCGACCCGACTAGCAGATACGCAGTATTTT TRBV14 . TRBJ2-3 . 16
CASSESALRADTQYF TGTGCCAGCAGTGAAAGTGCTCTAAGGGCAGATACGCAGTATTTT TRBV6-1 . TRBJ2-3 . 15
CASGLGANTYRFSYEQYF TGTGCTAGTGGTTTAGGGGCAAACACTTATAGATTCTCCTACGAGCAGTACTTC TRBV12-5 . TRBJ2-7 . 18
CASPGTGGNEQYF TGTGCCAGCCCCGGAACAGGCGGGAATGAGCAGTACTTC TRBV6-1 . TRBJ2-7 few 13
CSVDLGPETQYF TGCAGCGTTGATCTGGGGCCAGAGACCCAGTACTTC TRBV29-1 . TRBJ2-5 few 12
CASSQRNSPTGELFF TGCGCCAGCAGTCAAAGGAACAGTCCTACCGGGGAGCTGTTTTTT TRBV23-1 . TRBJ2-2 few 15
CASSVSLQGADYGYTF TGTGCCAGCAGTGTTTCTCTACAGGGGGCCGACTATGGCTACACCTTC TRBV2 TRBD1 TRBJ1-2 . 16
CASSLAYRGTDTQYF TGTGCCAGCAGCTTAGCATACAGGGGGACAGATACGCAGTATTTT TRBV7-6 TRBD1 TRBJ2-3 many 15
CASSFPGPDQFF TGTGCCAGCAGTTTCCCGGGTCCGGATCAGTTCTTC TRBV12-3/TRBV12-4 . TRBJ2-1 many 12
CASSPIQDRGVSQPQHF TGTGCCAGCAGTCCGATACAGGACAGGGGGGTAAGTCAGCCCCAGCATTTT TRBV6-2/TRBV6-3 TRBD1 TRBJ1-5 few 17
CASSLVAAFDAYNEQFF TGCGCCAGCAGCTTGGTCGCAGCGTTTGATGCCTACAATGAGCAGTTCTTC TRBV5-1 . TRBJ2-1 few 17
CATGTGYGYTF TGTGCCACTGGGACCGGCTATGGCTACACCTTC TRBV27 . TRBJ1-2 . 11
CASSPRRDYGYTF TGTGCCAGCAGTCCACGGAGGGACTATGGCTACACCTTC TRBV7-9 . TRBJ1-2 many 13
CASSLGPGTVSSTF TGCGCCAGCAGCCTTGGTCCCGGGACAGTTTCTTCCACCTTC TRBV5-1 TRBD1 TRBJ1-2 . 14
CASATPGANTEAFF TGTGCCAGCGCGACTCCAGGGGCGAACACTGAAGCTTTCTTT TRBV7-6 . TRBJ1-1 . 14
CASSPLAGGQNEQFF TGTGCCAGCAGTCCGTTAGCGGGGGGGCAAAATGAGCAGTTCTTC TRBV27 TRBD2 TRBJ2-1 few 15
CASSSAGGPDDTQYF TGTGCCAGCAGTTCCGCAGGGGGGCCAGATGATACGCAGTATTTT TRBV6-2/TRBV6-3 . TRBJ2-3 . 15
CATSRDRVAGPTDTQYF TGTGCCACCAGCAGAGATAGAGTGGCAGGGCCCACAGATACGCAGTATTTT TRBV15 . TRBJ2-3 . 17
CASSDPDGGVSYGYTF TGCGCCAGCAGTGACCCTGATGGGGGGGTCTCCTATGGCTACACCTTC TRBV10-2 . TRBJ1-2 . 16
CASSSRRALGQPQHF TGTGCCAGCAGCTCCCGCCGGGCTTTAGGTCAGCCCCAGCATTTT TRBV5-6 . TRBJ1-5 few 15
CASSPTTGTGGGYTF TGCGCCAGCAGCCCTACAACCGGGACAGGCGGGGGCTACACCTTC TRBV4-1 TRBD1 TRBJ1-2 . 15
CAIYSSGGPSNYGYTF TGTGCCATCTATAGTTCAGGGGGACCTTCTAACTATGGCTACACCTTC TRBV10-3 TRBD1 TRBJ1-2 few 16
CASSPRTGGVETQYF TGTGCCAGCAGCCCCCGGACAGGGGGGGTGGAGACCCAGTACTTC TRBV5-8 TRBD1 TRBJ2-5 many 15
CASKGQTTLTEAFF TGTGCCAGCAAGGGACAGACAACGCTCACTGAAGCTTTCTTT TRBV7-2 TRBD1 TRBJ1-1 few 14
CASSLASAPELFF TGTGCCAGCAGCTTAGCTAGCGCCCCGGAGCTGTTTTTT TRBV13 . TRBJ2-2 . 13
CASSIAGKNTGELFF TGTGCCAGTAGTATAGCGGGCAAGAACACCGGGGAGCTGTTTTTT TRBV19 . TRBJ2-2 . 15
CASNYLETYEQYF TGTGCCAGCAACTATCTTGAAACCTACGAGCAGTACTTC TRBV6-6 . TRBJ2-7 . 13
CAISESGRENTGELFF TGTGCCATCAGTGAGTCGGGACGAGAGAACACCGGGGAGCTGTTTTTT TRBV10-3 . TRBJ2-2 few 16
CASRVTSGGPLTGELFF TGTGCCAGCAGAGTCACTAGCGGGGGGCCTCTCACCGGGGAGCTGTTTTTT TRBV7-8 TRBD2 TRBJ2-2 many 17
CSIGDYSNQPQHF TGCAGCATTGGGGATTATAGCAATCAGCCCCAGCATTTT TRBV29-1 . TRBJ1-5 . 13
CSARIGTSAHNEQFF TGCAGTGCTAGAATTGGGACTAGCGCCCACAATGAGCAGTTCTTC TRBV20-1 TRBD2 TRBJ2-1 . 15
CASIKAGQANTGELFF TGTGCCAGCATCAAAGCGGGACAGGCAAACACCGGGGAGCTGTTTTTT TRBV12-3/TRBV12-4 . TRBJ2-2 . 16
CASSEAQRHGDIQYF TGTGCCAGCAGTGAAGCCCAAAGGCACGGGGACATTCAGTACTTC TRBV6-1 . TRBJ2-4 once 15
CASSYSRTGGRFGYTF TGTGCCAGCAGTTACTCAAGGACAGGGGGGAGATTCGGCTACACCTTC TRBV6-5 TRBD1 TRBJ1-2 . 16
CASSLDTGEATNEKLFF TGTGCCAGCAGCTTAGACACAGGGGAAGCAACTAATGAAAAACTGTTTTTT TRBV7-6 TRBD1 TRBJ1-4 . 17
CASSVEGPLNTEAFF TGTGCCAGCAGCGTAGAGGGGCCACTGAACACTGAAGCTTTCTTT TRBV9 . TRBJ1-1 . 15
CASSVYTGMPTEAFF TGTGCCAGCAGCGTATATACGGGTATGCCTACTGAAGCTTTCTTT TRBV9 . TRBJ1-1 . 15
CASRELAGEMIIGELFF TGTGCCAGCCGGGAACTAGCGGGGGAAATGATCATCGGGGAGCTGTTTTTT TRBV19 TRBD2 TRBJ2-2 few 17
CASSQDYSGNTIYF TGTGCCAGCAGCCAAGACTACTCTGGAAACACCATATATTTT TRBV3-1 . TRBJ1-3 . 14
CASSSRARGSYNSPLHF TGTGCCAGCAGCTCCAGGGCCCGGGGCTCCTATAATTCACCCCTCCACTTT TRBV7-2 . TRBJ1-6 . 17
CASSSPGQGSRDTQYF TGTGCCAGCAGCTCCCCGGGACAGGGTTCTCGAGATACGCAGTATTTT TRBV7-9 TRBD1 TRBJ2-3 . 16
CASSERVSGEEETRYF TGTGCCAGCAGTGAAAGGGTTAGCGGGGAGGAGGAGACCCGGTACTTC TRBV6-1 TRBD2 TRBJ2-5 . 16
CASFDQELTF TGTGCCAGCTTTGATCAAGAGCTTACCTTC TRBV18 . TRBJ1-2 . 10